The TCR beta chain described here comes from a study of T-cell memory formation after mild COVID-19. TCRdb re-derived calls from the 5' RACE reads in MiXCR, one entry per CDR3 protein. The sample shows more than 150,000 distinct CDR3 sequences, 11% of them seen only once. CDR1 and CDR2 from the germline V gene are SGHRS and YFSETQ. Trimming stripped 1 base from V and 2 bases from J, with 6 bases between. CDR3 length: 13 residues. The rearrangement links TRBV5-1 to TRBJ1-2; no firm D call. Sample: PBMCs or a T cell subset sorted from them (not recorded which). This TCR was recovered from a man between 18 and 35 years old who had mild COVID-19 (a few samples of this study predate the infection). Cell type and time point are not known. The CDR3, as DNA: TGCGCCAGCAGCTTGCTACAGAACTATGGCTACACCTTC. The encoded protein is CASSLLQNYGYTF.